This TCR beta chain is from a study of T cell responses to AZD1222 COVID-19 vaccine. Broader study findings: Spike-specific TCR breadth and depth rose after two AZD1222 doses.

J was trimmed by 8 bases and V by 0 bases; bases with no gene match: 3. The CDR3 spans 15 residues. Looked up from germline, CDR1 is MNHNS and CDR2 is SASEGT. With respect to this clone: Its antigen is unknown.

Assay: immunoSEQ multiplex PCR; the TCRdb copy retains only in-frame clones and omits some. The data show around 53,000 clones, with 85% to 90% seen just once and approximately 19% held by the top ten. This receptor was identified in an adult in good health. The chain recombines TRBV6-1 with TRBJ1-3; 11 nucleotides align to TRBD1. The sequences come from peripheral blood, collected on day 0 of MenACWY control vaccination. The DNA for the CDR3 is TGTGCCAGCAGTGAAGCCGGGACAGGGGGAGACACCATATATTTT. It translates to CASSEAGTGGDTIYF.